These 28 T cell receptor beta chains were all obtained from the same sample, sequenced in a study of CD8+CD57+ T cells in acquired aplastic anemia. Genomic DNA templated the TCR beta VDJ and CDR3 profiling. TCRdb independently ran MiXCR on the reads; one entry per CDR3 protein. The table includes some 130,000 distinct CDR3 sequences, 40% to 45% detected once. Sample: sorted CD4+, CD8+, or CD8+CD57+ T cells (not recorded which) from PBMCs. The receptors stem from a human donor in good health, serving as a control.

The V and J genes are TRBV10-3 and TRBJ1-1, with D perhaps matching TRBD1 (5 bases). The CDR3 runs 14 residues. Germline CDR1 is ENHRY and CDR2 is SYGVKD. With 3 bases removed from V and 3 bases from J, the gap between germline ends came to 11 bases. CDR3 nucleotides: TGTGCCATCAGTGATGGGGGAGTGTACACTGAAGCTTTCTTT. This gives the protein CAISDGGVYTEAFF.

About this clonotype: It may be a read error: a sequence one base away is much more abundant. The chain links TRBV5-5 to TRBJ1-6; D is perhaps TRBD1 (5 bases). V lost 4 bases, J lost 7 bases, and 15 bases lay in between. This CDR3 contains 15 residues. The germline gives CDR1 SGHKS, CDR2 YYEKEE (reference sequence). CDR3 DNA sequence: TGTGCCAGCAGCATGGACGCTCGGGGGAATTCACCCCTCCACTTT. Residues: CASSMDARGNSPLHF.

As for this clonotype: A read error may account for a junction end that differs from germline. The chain joins TRBV24-1 to TRBJ2-7; D is uncertain. CDR1 and CDR2 (germline): KGHDR, SFDVKD. The CDR3 runs to 12 residues. The CDR3 DNA follows: TGTGCCACCAGTGGTGGGGATGAGCGTCTCAACTTC. Its protein product is CATSGGDERLNF.

This clonotype was found many times. This CDR3 is CASSVSSGDHYGYTF. In nucleotides, the CDR3 is TGTGCCAGCAGCGTATCATCAGGGGACCACTATGGCTACACCTTC. The chain carries TRBV9 and TRBJ1-2; D is perhaps TRBD1 (6 bases). Germline assignment: CDR1 SGDLS and CDR2 YYNGEE. The CDR3 extends over 15 amino acids. V was clipped by 1 base and J by 3 bases, with 13 bases between them.

The rearrangement uses TRBV24-1 and TRBJ2-7, with 12 bases lining up with TRBD1. In germline, CDR1 is KGHDR, CDR2 SFDVKD. The CDR3 sequence is 15 residues long. V gave up 1 base and J gave up 5 bases; unmatched junction bases: 2. The CDR3 sequence: CATSDFGTGGDEQYF. In DNA, the CDR3 is TGTGCCACCAGTGATTTCGGGACAGGGGGCGACGAGCAGTACTTC.

The chain has TRBV20-1 and TRBJ2-1, with 14 bases matching TRBD2. Unmatched junction bases numbered 7, after V lost 6 bases and J lost 9 bases. Germline CDR1 and CDR2: DFQATT and SNEGSKA (reference sequence). The CDR3 is 14 residues long. Written as DNA, the CDR3 is TGCAGTGCGCCGGGACTAGCGGGAGAGGTTGAGCAGTTCTTC. This gives the protein CSAPGLAGEVEQFF.

This clonotype has a handful of counts. The chain carries TRBV5-4 and TRBJ2-1; TRBD1 matches 10 bases. This CDR3 is 15 amino acids long. Trimming cost V 3 bases and J 5 bases; bases outside gene matches: 5. Germline values: CDR1 SGHNT, CDR2 YYREEE (reference sequence). The CDR3 region is CASSYDRGPNNEQFF. CDR3 bases: TGTGCCAGCAGCTACGACAGGGGGCCCAACAATGAGCAGTTCTTC.

The rearrangement uses TRBV25-1 and TRBJ1-2; D gene uncertain. The length of the CDR3 is 14 residues. The germline V gene encodes CDR1 MGHDK and CDR2 SYGVNS. V was shortened by 7 bases and J by 2 bases, with 14 bases between the two germline ends. CDR3 sequence (DNA): TGTGCCAGCACCTCCTCCGGGAGGAACTATGGCTACACCTTC. This translates into CASTSSGRNYGYTF.

Ten or more counts support this clonotype. V is TRBV15 and J is TRBJ2-5; weak D call: TRBD1 (6 bases). Germline CDR1 is LNHNV and CDR2 is YYDKDF (reference sequence). The ends were cut back, 8 bases at V and 2 bases at J, with 15 bases in the middle. The CDR3 loop spans 14 amino acids. The chain's CDR3 is CATPASGHQETQYF. The CDR3 DNA is TGTGCCACCCCGGCCTCGGGACATCAAGAGACCCAGTACTTC.

The chain carries TRBV5-1 and TRBJ1-1; D is ambiguous. Deletions cut 0 bases from V and 0 bases from J, with 15 bases between. Per the germline V gene, CDR1 is SGHRS and CDR2 is YFSETQ. The CDR3 totals 17 residues. In nucleotides, the CDR3 is TGCGCCAGCAGCTTGGCCAGTGTGTACTCTATGAACACTGAAGCTTTCTTT. Amino acids: CASSLASVYSMNTEAFF.

In this sample, this clonotype turned up a few times. The chain employs TRBV19 and TRBJ2-7; no firm D call. Trimming cost V 6 bases and J 6 bases, with 15 bases left between them. The CDR3 runs 13 residues. Germline values: CDR1 LNHDA, CDR2 SQIVND (reference sequence). The CDR3 DNA follows: TGTGCCAGTAGCATCGCCCTTCGTGGCGAGCAGTACTTC. Protein product: CASSIALRGEQYF.

This clonotype showed up just a few times. This clone may be a read error of a much larger clone one base away. The genes are TRBV12-3 or TRBV12-4 and TRBJ2-3; maybe TRBD2 (6 bases). This CDR3 contains 14 residues. Trimming shortened V by 9 bases and J by 0 bases, and 13 bases separated the two germline ends. CDR3 loop: CARAGTTSTDTQYF. The CDR3 coding sequence is TGTGCCAGGGCGGGAACTACTAGCACAGATACGCAGTATTTT.

This sequence joins TRBV2 and TRBJ1-2; D perhaps matches TRBD1 (6 bases). The CDR3 is 15 amino acids. The germline V gene has CDR1 SNHLY and CDR2 FYNNEI. The ends were cut back, 4 bases at V and 4 bases at J, with 16 bases in the middle. CDR3 protein: CASSAPPTGTYGYTF. The CDR3 nucleotides read TGTGCCAGCAGTGCACCTCCGACAGGAACCTATGGCTACACCTTC.

This chain uses TRBV15 with TRBJ2-7; the D gene is possibly TRBD2 (6 bases). V dropped 3 bases and J dropped 4 bases, with 13 bases sitting between them. CDR1 and CDR2 from the germline V gene are LNHNV and YYDKDF (reference sequence). This CDR3 region has 14 residues. Here the CDR3 DNA reads TGTGCCACCAGCAGCCCCGGGACTGAGTACGAGCAGTACTTC. This gives the protein CATSSPGTEYEQYF.

This clonotype was counted at least ten times. The chain employs TRBV19 and TRBJ2-5; D is possibly TRBD2 (6 bases). This CDR3 contains 13 residues. The V gene lost 6 bases and the J gene lost 2 bases, with 10 bases spanning the gap. From germline, CDR1 is LNHDA and CDR2 SQIVND (reference sequence). CDR3 DNA sequence: TGTGCCAGTAGAAGGAGGGGACAAGAGACCCAGTACTTC. It encodes CASRRRGQETQYF. The entire variable domain, with the rest obtained from reference TRBV19 and TRBJ2-5, is as follows: DGGITQSPKYLFRKEGQNVTLSCEQNLNHDAMYWYRQDPGQGLRLIYYSQIVNDFQKGDIAEGYSVSREKKESFPLTVTSAQKNPTAFYLCASRRRGQETQYFGPGTRLLVL.

At least ten counts were recorded for this clonotype. The CDR3 bases are TGTGCCAGTAGTCTAGGACTGATGAACACCGGGGAGCTGTTTTTT. Its translation is CASSLGLMNTGELFF. V is TRBV19 and J is TRBJ2-2, with D possibly matching TRBD2 (5 bases). The CDR3 is made up of 15 amino acids. Germline V gives CDR1 LNHDA, CDR2 SQIVND (reference sequence). V lost 5 bases and J lost 1, with 11 bases in between.

The CDR3 DNA reads as TGTGCCAGCAGTGCAGACAGGGGGCCCCGGAACACTGAAGCTTTCTTT. Amino acids: CASSADRGPRNTEAFF. The rearrangement links TRBV6-1 to TRBJ1-1, with TRBD1 identical over 10 bases. This CDR3 contains 16 residues. Germline lookup yields CDR1 MNHNS and CDR2 SASEGT. J gave up 1 base and V 4 bases, and 6 bases lay outside the gene matches.

This sequence joins TRBV7-2 and TRBJ2-2, with no clear D. V shed 1 base and J shed 5 bases, with 2 bases lying between them. The length of the CDR3 is 12 residues. Germline lookup yields CDR1 SGHTA and CDR2 FQGNSA. The CDR3 nucleotides read TGTGCCAGCAGCTTAGAAACCGGGGAGCTGTTTTTT. Amino acid sequence: CASSLETGELFF.

Points on this clonotype: The final CDR3 position lacks the conserved phenylalanine or tryptophan, pointing to a likely read error. The chain combines TRBV25-1 with TRBJ2-2; 8 nucleotides line up with TRBD2. The CDR3 has 17 amino acids. V lost 1 base and J lost 4; bases outside the gene matches: 8. The germline V gene has CDR1 MGHDK and CDR2 SYGVNS. This chain's CDR3 is CASSESRGGVGTGELFS. CDR3 nucleotide sequence: TGTGCCAGCAGTGAATCCCGGGGGGGCGTCGGCACCGGGGAGCTGTTTTCT.

This clonotype was observed many times. The V call is TRBV2, the J call TRBJ1-4, with a weak D call TRBD1 (6 bases). V was trimmed by 6 bases and J by 7 bases, leaving 15 bases between them. The CDR3 totals 14 residues. The germline gives CDR1 SNHLY, CDR2 FYNNEI. As DNA, the CDR3 is TGTGCCAGCAGCAAAACAGGGTTCCGTGAAAAACTGTTTTTT. This translates into CASSKTGFREKLFF.

This sequence joins TRBV29-1 and TRBJ1-2; 7 bases line up with TRBD1. The CDR3 is 11 amino acids. J gave up 5 bases and V 4 bases, and 1 base lay outside the gene matches. Germline assignment: CDR1 SQVTM and CDR2 ANQGSEA. CDR3 amino acids: CSVGTGYGYTF. Written as DNA, the CDR3 is TGCAGCGTTGGGACAGGTTATGGCTACACCTTC.

This clonotype came up many times. The gene calls are TRBV11-2 and TRBJ2-6, with D possibly matching TRBD1 (5 bases). The CDR3 has 17 residues. Trimming cost V 5 bases and J 0 bases, with 14 bases left between them. The germline gives CDR1 SGHAT, CDR2 FQNNGV. The CDR3 region has the DNA TGTGCCAGCAGCCCCGTGGACAACCCCTCTGGGGCCAACGTCCTGACTTTC. It is translated as CASSPVDNPSGANVLTF.

Comment on this clonotype: This may stem from a read error, because a much larger clone lies one nucleotide away. The chain combines TRBV2 with TRBJ2-7, with D unresolved. This CDR3 contains 11 residues. Trimming pared 5 bases from V and 6 bases from J, leaving 8 bases between. In germline, CDR1 is SNHLY, CDR2 FYNNEI. The chain's CDR3 is CASSTTCEQYF. The CDR3 region has the DNA TGTGCCAGCAGTACAACCTGCGAGCAGTACTTC.

This clonotype appeared many times. V is TRBV12-3 or TRBV12-4 and J is TRBJ1-1; a weak D match, TRBD1 (5 bases). V gave up 1 base and J gave up 9 bases, with 9 bases separating them. The CDR3 runs 12 residues. CDR3: CASSLVGHKAFF. CDR3 DNA: TGTGCCAGCAGTTTAGTAGGACACAAAGCTTTCTTT.

This clonotype appeared many times. The chain joins TRBV7-9 to TRBJ1-4, with a possible D match to TRBD1 (6 bases). Between the trimmed V and J ends, which lost 5 bases and 5 bases, there was a span of 12 bases. The CDR3 loop spans 14 amino acids. CDR1 and CDR2 from the germline V gene are SEHNR and FQNEAQ (reference sequence). CDR3 sequence reads: CASSPRGGNEKLFF. DNA for the CDR3: TGTGCCAGCAGCCCAAGGGGGGGAAATGAAAAACTGTTTTTT.

V usage is TRBV5-1 and J usage is TRBJ1-1, with a possible D match to TRBD1 (5 bases). This CDR3 is 17 amino acids long. Per the germline V gene, CDR1 is SGHRS and CDR2 is YFSETQ. V was pared by 0 bases and J by 1 base, with 16 bases between. The CDR3 DNA is TGCGCCAGCAGCTTGGTCGTTTTGGACACTAAGAACACTGAAGCTTTCTTT. Translating gives CASSLVVLDTKNTEAFF.

As DNA, the CDR3 is TGTGCCAGTAGTCTCGGGGGACTCCTAGTGGGGGGGAACACTGAAGCTTTCTTT. Amino acid sequence: CASSLGGLLVGGNTEAFF. This chain joins TRBV19 and TRBJ1-1; TRBD1 is a possible D gene (5 bases). Trimming left V 5 bases short and J 1 base short, with 23 bases between. This CDR3 is 18 amino acids long. The germline CDR1 and CDR2 sequences are LNHDA and SQIVND (reference sequence).

This clonotype was seen ten or more times. The chain uses TRBV11-2 and TRBJ2-3; 9 nucleotides agree with TRBD2. The germline CDR1 and CDR2 sequences are SGHAT and FQNNGV. This CDR3 contains 13 residues. The junction had 9 bases not matched to a gene; V was cut back by 5 bases and J by 12 bases. The CDR3 region is CASSALAGDAQYF. The DNA for the CDR3 is TGTGCCAGCAGCGCATTAGCGGGGGACGCCCAGTATTTT.